This TCR beta chain was obtained from a study of shared clonotypes between healthy human individuals. Study-wide points: Roughly 4.6% of naive CD4 clonotypes were common to several donors.

Per germline, CDR1 KGHSH and CDR2 LQKENI. V lost 1 base and J 8 bases, leaving 11 bases between the germline ends. This CDR3 is built from 14 residues. Measured with immunoSEQ multiplex PCR; TCRdb has only the in-frame clones, and not every one. The sample carries 1.4 million or so clones, approximately 98.5% recorded once. This clone was seen just once. The antigen is unknown. This specimen includes other DNA sequences encoding the same CDR3. The sequence was collected from a man younger than 40 in good health. The specimen was naive CD4+ T cells sorted from blood. Stated subset: CD45RA+ positively selected. The chain combines TRBV18 with TRBJ1-4; D possibly corresponds to TRBD1 (5 bases). CDR3 residues: CASSPLGDGEKLFF. In DNA form, the CDR3 reads TGTGCCAGCTCACCACTGGGGGATGGCGAAAAACTGTTTTTT. Supplemented by reference TRBV18 and TRBJ1-4, the full variable domain reads NAGVMQNPRHLVRRRGQEARLRCSPMKGHSHVYWYRQLPEEGLKFMVYLQKENIIDESGMPKERFSAEFPKEGPSILRIQQVVRGDSAAYFCASSPLGDGEKLFFGSGTQLSVL.